This TCR beta chain was captured by sequencing in a study of cytomegalovirus exposure and HLA in healthy donors. Overall study findings and caveats: Presence/absence analyses assumed roughly uniform sequencing depth across donors, which may not hold. Most TCR sequences were uncommon, yet certain public TCRs appeared in many donors.

As to this clone: Its antigen remains unknown.

V was clipped by 5 bases and J by 4 bases; unmatched bases: 4. This CDR3 spans 14 amino acids. Germline V CDR1 and CDR2: MDHEN, SYDVKM. 60 Vbeta and 13 Jbeta primers were used in PCR. Original processing methods: Unique TCR beta chains numbered 80 million to 95 million in a later analysis, with around 11 million shared. The protocol was immunoSEQ multiplex PCR, while the TCRdb copy is restricted to in-frame clones and leaves out a portion. The D gene and trimming were derived from the DNA, and the V and J assignments and clone size from that table. Here the sample spans about 120,000 clones, about 80% being singletons.

Specimen: PBMCs. The chain is built from TRBV28 and TRBJ1-2, with TRBD1 matching 10 bases. The receptor comes from a female donor in good health and CMV-seronegative. CDR3 nucleotide sequence: TGTGCCAGCAGTCCCCGGACAGGGGGCTATGGCTACACCTTC. It codes for CASSPRTGGYGYTF.